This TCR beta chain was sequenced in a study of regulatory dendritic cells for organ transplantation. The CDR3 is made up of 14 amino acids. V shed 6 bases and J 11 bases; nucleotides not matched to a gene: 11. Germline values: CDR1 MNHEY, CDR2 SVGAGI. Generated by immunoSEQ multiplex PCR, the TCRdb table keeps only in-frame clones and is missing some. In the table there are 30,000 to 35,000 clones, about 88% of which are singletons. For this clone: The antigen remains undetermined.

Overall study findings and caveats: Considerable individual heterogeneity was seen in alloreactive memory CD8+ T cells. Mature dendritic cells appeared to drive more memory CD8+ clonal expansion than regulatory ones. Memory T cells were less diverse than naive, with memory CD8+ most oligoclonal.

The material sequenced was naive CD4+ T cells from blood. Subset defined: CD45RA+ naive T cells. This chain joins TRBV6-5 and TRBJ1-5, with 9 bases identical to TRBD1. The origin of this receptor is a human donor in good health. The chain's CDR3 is CASRPGQGERTQHF. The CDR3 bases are TGTGCCAGCAGGCCGGGACAGGGAGAGCGGACCCAGCATTTT.